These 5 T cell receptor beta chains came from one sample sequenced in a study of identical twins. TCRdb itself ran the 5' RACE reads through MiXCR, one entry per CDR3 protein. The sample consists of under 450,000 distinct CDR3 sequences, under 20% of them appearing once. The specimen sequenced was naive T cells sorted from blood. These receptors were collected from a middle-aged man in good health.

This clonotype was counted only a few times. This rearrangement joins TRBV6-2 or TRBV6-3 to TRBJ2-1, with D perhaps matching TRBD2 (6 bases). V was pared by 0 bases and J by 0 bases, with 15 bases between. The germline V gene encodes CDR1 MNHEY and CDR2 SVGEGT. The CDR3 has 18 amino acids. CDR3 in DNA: TGTGCCAGCAGTTACTCGGTGGAGGGCCCGAGCTCCTACAATGAGCAGTTCTTC. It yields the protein CASSYSVEGPSSYNEQFF.

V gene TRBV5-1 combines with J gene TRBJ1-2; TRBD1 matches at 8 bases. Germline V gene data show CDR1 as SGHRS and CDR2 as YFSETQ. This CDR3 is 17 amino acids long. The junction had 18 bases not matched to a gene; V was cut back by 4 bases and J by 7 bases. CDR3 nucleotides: TGCGCCAGCAGCACTGATCTGTACACCAGGGGGCGAGGTGGCTACACCTTC. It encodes CASSTDLYTRGRGGYTF.

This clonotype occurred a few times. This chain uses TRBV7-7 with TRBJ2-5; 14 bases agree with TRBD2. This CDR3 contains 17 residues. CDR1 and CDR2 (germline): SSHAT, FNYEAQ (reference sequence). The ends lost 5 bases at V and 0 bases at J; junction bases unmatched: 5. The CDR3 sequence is CASSPGLAGVYQETQYF. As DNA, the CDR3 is TGTGCCAGCAGCCCGGGACTAGCGGGAGTCTACCAAGAGACCCAGTACTTC.

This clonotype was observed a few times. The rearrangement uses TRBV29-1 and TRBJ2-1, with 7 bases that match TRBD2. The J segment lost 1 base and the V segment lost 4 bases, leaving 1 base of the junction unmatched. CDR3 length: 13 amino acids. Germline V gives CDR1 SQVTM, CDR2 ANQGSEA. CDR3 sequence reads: CSVGSGSYNEQFF. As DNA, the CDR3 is TGCAGCGTTGGTAGCGGGTCCTACAATGAGCAGTTCTTC.

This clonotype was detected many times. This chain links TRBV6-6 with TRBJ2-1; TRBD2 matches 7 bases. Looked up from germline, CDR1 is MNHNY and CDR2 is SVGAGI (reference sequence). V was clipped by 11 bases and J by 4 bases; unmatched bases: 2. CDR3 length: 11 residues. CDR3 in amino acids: CAAAGYNEQFF. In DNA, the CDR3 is TGTGCCGCAGCGGGGTACAATGAGCAGTTCTTC.